These 4 T cell receptor beta chains came from one sample sequenced in a study of CD8+CD57+ T cells in acquired aplastic anemia. Genomic DNA constituted the template upon which TCR beta VDJ and CDR3 profiling was performed. Each CDR3 protein gets one entry after TCRdb re-called the reads with MiXCR. The sample consists of about 160,000 distinct CDR3 sequences, more than 40% of them appearing once. Patients chosen for sequencing had shown CD8+CD57+ cell expansion by flow cytometry. The specimen sequenced was sorted CD4+, CD8+, or CD8+CD57+ T cells (not recorded which) from PBMCs. The receptor set was obtained from a human donor with aplastic anemia.

The chain carries TRBV25-1 and TRBJ2-2; the match to TRBD1 covers 7 bases. The ends lost 3 bases at V and 6 bases at J; junction bases unmatched: 10. This CDR3 contains 16 residues. Germline CDR1 is MGHDK and CDR2 is SYGVNS. CDR3 sequence: CASSDPRQGPAGELFF. The CDR3 bases are TGTGCCAGCAGTGACCCAAGACAGGGCCCGGCCGGGGAGCTGTTTTTT. Full variable domain (outside the CDR3, taken from reference TRBV25-1 and TRBJ2-2): EADIYQTPRYLVIGTGKKITLECSQTMGHDKMYWYQQDPGMELHLIHYSYGVNSTEKGDLSSESTVSRIRTEHFPLTLESARPSHTSQYLCASSDPRQGPAGELFFGEGSRLTVL.

This clonotype has just one count. A read error is possible here, since a much larger clone lies one base away. V is TRBV6-1 and J is TRBJ1-5; 8 bases match TRBD1. CDR3 length: 13 amino acids. Looked up from germline, CDR1 is MNHNS and CDR2 is SASEGT. The CDR3 loop is CAGSGDRGQPQHF. CDR3 in DNA: TGTGCCGGCAGTGGAGACAGGGGCCAGCCCCAGCATTTT.

The J gene is TRBJ1-1, the V gene TRBV29-1; 7 bases line up with TRBD1. The junction had 5 bases not matched to a gene; V was cut back by 1 base and J by 9 bases. The CDR3 has 12 amino acids. CDR1 and CDR2 (germline): SQVTM, ANQGSEA. This CDR3 is CSVEAPQGKAFF. For the CDR3, the DNA is TGCAGCGTTGAAGCCCCACAGGGGAAAGCTTTCTTT.

The chain has TRBV10-3 and TRBJ1-1, with D unresolved. The CDR3 totals 13 residues. From germline, CDR1 is ENHRY and CDR2 SYGVKD. V gave up 0 bases and J gave up 7 bases, with 9 bases separating them. DNA of the CDR3: TGTGCCATCAGTGAGTCCCAGTTCTTTGAAGCTTTCTTT. Translating it yields CAISESQFFEAFF.